The clone carrying this T cell receptor (beta chain) came up once. The data were taken from a study of blood T cell repertoires in COVID-19. This CDR3 contains 16 residues. Germline V lookup: CDR1 SGHNT, CDR2 YYREEE (reference sequence). V was clipped by 3 bases and J by 1 base, with 15 bases between them. Assay used: immunoSEQ multiplex PCR; TCRdb lists only in-frame clones, some missing. This table has some 200,000 clones, around 88% appearing once. The sequenced sample consisted of peripheral blood. This chain joins TRBV5-4 and TRBJ2-3; a possible D gene is TRBD1 (5 bases). The receptor's source is a man aged 18 to 35 with active or convalescent COVID-19. The CDR3 sequence is CASSSTQVLGTDTQYF. CDR3 in DNA: TGTGCCAGCAGCTCTACACAGGTCCTTGGCACAGATACGCAGTATTTT. Drawing the rest from reference TRBV5-4 and TRBJ2-3, the complete variable domain is ETGVTQSPTHLIKTRGQQVTLRCSSQSGHNTVSWYQQALGQGPQFIFQYYREEENGRGNFPPRFSGLQFPNYSSELNVNALELDDSALYLCASSSTQVLGTDTQYFGPGTRLTVL.